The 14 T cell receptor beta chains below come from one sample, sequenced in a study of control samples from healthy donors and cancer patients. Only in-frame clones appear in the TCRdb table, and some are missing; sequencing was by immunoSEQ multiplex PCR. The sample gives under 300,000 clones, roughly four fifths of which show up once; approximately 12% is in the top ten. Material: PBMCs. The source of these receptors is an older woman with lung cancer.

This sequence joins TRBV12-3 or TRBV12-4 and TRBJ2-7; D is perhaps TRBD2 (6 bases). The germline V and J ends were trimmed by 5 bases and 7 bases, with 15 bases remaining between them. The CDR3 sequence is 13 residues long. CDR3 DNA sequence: TGTGCCAGCAGTGGGACTCCACTAAGGGAGCAGTACTTC. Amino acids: CASSGTPLREQYF.

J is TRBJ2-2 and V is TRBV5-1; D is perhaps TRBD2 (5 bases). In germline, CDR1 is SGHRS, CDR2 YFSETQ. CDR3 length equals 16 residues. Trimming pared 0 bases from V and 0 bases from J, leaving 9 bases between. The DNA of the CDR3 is TGCGCCAGCAGCTTGGGAACGGGAACGAACACCGGGGAGCTGTTTTTT. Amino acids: CASSLGTGTNTGELFF.

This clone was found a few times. In nucleotides, the CDR3 is TGTGCCAGCAGCGCCATATCCGGAAGGCTGGGGCAAGAGACCCAGTACTTC. Amino acids: CASSAISGRLGQETQYF. The chain has TRBV9 and TRBJ2-5; D call uncertain. V lost 3 bases to trimming and J lost 2 bases, with 20 bases between them. The CDR3 covers 17 residues. Germline lookup yields CDR1 SGDLS and CDR2 YYNGEE.

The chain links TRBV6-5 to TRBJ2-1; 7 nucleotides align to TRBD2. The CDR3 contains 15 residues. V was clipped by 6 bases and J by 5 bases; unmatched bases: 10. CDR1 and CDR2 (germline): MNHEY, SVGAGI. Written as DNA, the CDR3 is TGTGCCAGCAGGGGGGGGAGGGGTAACGACAATGAGCAGTTCTTC. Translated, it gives CASRGGRGNDNEQFF.

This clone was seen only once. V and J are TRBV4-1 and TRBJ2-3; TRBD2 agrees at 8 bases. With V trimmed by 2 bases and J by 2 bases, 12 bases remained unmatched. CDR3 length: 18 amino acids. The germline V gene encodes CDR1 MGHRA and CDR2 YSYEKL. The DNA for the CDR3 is TGCGCCAGCAGCCAAAGAGGACTAAGCGGGGGCAACACAGATACGCAGTATTTT. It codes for CASSQRGLSGGNTDTQYF.

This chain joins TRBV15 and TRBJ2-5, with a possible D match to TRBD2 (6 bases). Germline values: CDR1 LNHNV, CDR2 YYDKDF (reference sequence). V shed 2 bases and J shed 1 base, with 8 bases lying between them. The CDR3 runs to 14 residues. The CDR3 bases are TGTGCCACCAGCAGACGGAGGGTCCAAGAGACCCAGTACTTC. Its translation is CATSRRRVQETQYF.

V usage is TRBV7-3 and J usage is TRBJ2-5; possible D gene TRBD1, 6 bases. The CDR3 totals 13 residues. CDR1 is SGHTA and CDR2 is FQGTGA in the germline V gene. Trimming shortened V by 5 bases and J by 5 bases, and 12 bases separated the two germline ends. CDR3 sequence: CASSRRGPETQYF. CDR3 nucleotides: TGTGCCAGCAGCCGCAGGGGCCCGGAGACCCAGTACTTC. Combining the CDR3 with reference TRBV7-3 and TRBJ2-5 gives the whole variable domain GAGVSQTPSNKVTEKGKYVELRCDPISGHTALYWYRQSLGQGPEFLIYFQGTGAADDSGLPNDRFFAVRPEGSVSTLKIQRTERGDSAVYLCASSRRGPETQYFGPGTRLLVL.

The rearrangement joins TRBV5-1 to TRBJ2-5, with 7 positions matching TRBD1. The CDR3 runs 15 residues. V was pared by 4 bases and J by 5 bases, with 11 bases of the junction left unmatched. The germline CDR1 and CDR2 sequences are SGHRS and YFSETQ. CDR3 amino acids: CASSNATGRGETQYF. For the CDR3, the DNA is TGCGCCAGCAGCAACGCGACAGGGCGAGGGGAGACCCAGTACTTC.

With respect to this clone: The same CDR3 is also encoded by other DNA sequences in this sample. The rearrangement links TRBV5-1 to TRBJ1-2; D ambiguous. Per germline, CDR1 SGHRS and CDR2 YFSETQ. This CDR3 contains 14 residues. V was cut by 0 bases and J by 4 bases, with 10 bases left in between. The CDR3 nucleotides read TGCGCCAGCAGCTTGGGGACTGATGGCTATGGCTACACCTTC. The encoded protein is CASSLGTDGYGYTF. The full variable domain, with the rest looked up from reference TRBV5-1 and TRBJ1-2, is KAGVTQTPRYLIKTRGQQVTLSCSPISGHRSVSWYQQTPGQGLQFLFEYFSETQRNKGNFPGRFSGRQFSNSRSEMNVSTLELGDSALYLCASSLGTDGYGYTFGSGTRLTVV.

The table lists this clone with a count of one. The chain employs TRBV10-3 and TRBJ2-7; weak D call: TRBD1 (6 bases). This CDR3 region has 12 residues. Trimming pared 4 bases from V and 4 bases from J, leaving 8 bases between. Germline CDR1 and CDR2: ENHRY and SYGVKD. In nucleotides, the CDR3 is TGTGCCATCAGTGCACAGGGTTACGAGCAGTACTTC. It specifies CAISAQGYEQYF.

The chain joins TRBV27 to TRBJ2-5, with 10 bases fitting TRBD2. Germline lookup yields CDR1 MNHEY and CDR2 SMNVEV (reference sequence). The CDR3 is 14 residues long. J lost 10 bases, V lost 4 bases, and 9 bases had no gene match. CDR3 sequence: CASSSLAGAADQYF. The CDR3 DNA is TGTGCCAGCAGTTCCCTAGCGGGAGCTGCGGACCAGTACTTC.

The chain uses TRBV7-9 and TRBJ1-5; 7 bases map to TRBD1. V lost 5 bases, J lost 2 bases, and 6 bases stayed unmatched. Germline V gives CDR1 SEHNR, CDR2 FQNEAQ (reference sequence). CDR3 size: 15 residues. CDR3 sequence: CASSHPGTGNQPQHF. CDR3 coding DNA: TGTGCCAGCAGCCACCCCGGGACAGGCAATCAGCCCCAGCATTTT.

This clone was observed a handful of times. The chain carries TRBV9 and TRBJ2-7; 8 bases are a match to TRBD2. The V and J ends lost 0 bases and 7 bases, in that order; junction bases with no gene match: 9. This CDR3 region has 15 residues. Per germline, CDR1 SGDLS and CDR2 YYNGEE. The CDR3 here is CASSVGPGGPGEQYF. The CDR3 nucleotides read TGTGCCAGCAGCGTAGGCCCGGGAGGGCCTGGAGAGCAGTACTTC.

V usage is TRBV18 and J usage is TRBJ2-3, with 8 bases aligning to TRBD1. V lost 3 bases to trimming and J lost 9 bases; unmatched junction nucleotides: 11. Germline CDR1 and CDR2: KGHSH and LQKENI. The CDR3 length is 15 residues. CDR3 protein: CASSPGAGGSDTQYF. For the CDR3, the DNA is TGTGCCAGCTCACCGGGGGCAGGGGGCTCCGACACGCAGTATTTT. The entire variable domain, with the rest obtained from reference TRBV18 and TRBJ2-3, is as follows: NAGVMQNPRHLVRRRGQEARLRCSPMKGHSHVYWYRQLPEEGLKFMVYLQKENIIDESGMPKERFSAEFPKEGPSILRIQQVVRGDSAAYFCASSPGAGGSDTQYFGPGTRLTVL.